The T cell receptor (beta chain) described here comes from a study of regulatory dendritic cells for organ transplantation. With 0 bases removed from V and 4 bases from J, the gap between germline ends came to 20 bases. Germline lookup yields CDR1 MGHRA and CDR2 YSYEKL. This CDR3 spans 18 amino acids. The data were produced by immunoSEQ multiplex PCR, yet TCRdb's version contains in-frame clones alone and is incomplete. The sample has about 20,000 clones; 65% to 80% are singletons. Points on this clone: Its antigen remains unidentified.

Sorted subsets were CFSE-labeled and cultured approximately 5 days with allogeneic dendritic cells. Sequencing input: memory CD4+ T cells from blood cultured with regulatory dendritic cells. Documented subset: CD45RO+ memory T cells. The receptor comes from a human donor in good health. The chain couples TRBV4-1 to TRBJ2-3, with D possibly matching TRBD2 (6 bases). The CDR3 sequence is CASSQDHLGAGAADTQYF. In DNA, the CDR3 is TGCGCCAGCAGCCAAGATCATCTTGGAGCGGGCGCCGCAGATACGCAGTATTTT.